This T cell receptor (beta chain) was captured in a study of CD8 T cells in ankylosing spondylitis. TCRdb reanalysed the 5' RACE reads using MiXCR and keeps one entry per CDR3 protein. The table has 500,000 to 650,000 distinct CDR3 sequences, roughly 5.3% seen once; the top ten hold under 4.5%. Study outcomes and limitations: Among TCR beta sequences, a motif of roughly 8 highly homologous variants appeared characteristic of ankylosing spondylitis blood. Disease-linked clones reportedly concentrated significantly in matched ankylosing spondylitis synovial fluid.

This clonotype has ten or more counts. Its antigen is currently unknown. Sequencing used blood, either unsorted or a sorted T cell fraction (not recorded which). The sequence came from a male donor with ankylosing spondylitis.

The chain's CDR3 is CASSSSRGTGQPQHF. The CDR3 DNA follows: TGTGCCAGCAGTTCCTCCAGGGGGACAGGTCAGCCCCAGCATTTT. The J gene is TRBJ1-5, the V gene TRBV6-5; 8 positions agree with TRBD1. V lost 4 bases to trimming and J lost 6 bases; unmatched junction nucleotides: 8. The CDR3 totals 15 residues. The germline V gene has CDR1 MNHEY and CDR2 SVGAGI.